The 24 T cell receptor beta chains below were found in one sample sequenced in a study of blood T cells in healthy people across ages. Primers used in a second PCR of roughly 6 to 12 cycles were a sample-barcoded 5' primer and a J-beta primer mix. TCRdb reanalysed the 5' RACE reads using MiXCR and keeps one entry per CDR3 protein. The top ten hold 15% of the sample, which has 710,000 or so distinct CDR3 sequences, less than 40% seen once. Sequenced input: blood. These receptors all come from a woman of 80 years or more in good health.

This clonotype was counted ten times or more. The chain employs TRBV20-1 and TRBJ2-7; TRBD1 might be the D (5 bases). V was clipped by 3 bases and J by 3 bases, with 9 bases between them. Germline V gene data show CDR1 as DFQATT and CDR2 as SNEGSKA (reference sequence). This CDR3 spans 12 amino acids. In DNA, the CDR3 is TGCAGTGCTAGCAATCAGGGCTACGAGCAGTACTTC. Amino acids: CSASNQGYEQYF.

This clonotype has just a few counts. The chain combines TRBV18 with TRBJ1-2; unclear D gene. The germline CDR1 and CDR2 sequences are KGHSH and LQKENI. CDR3 size: 12 residues. Trimming took off 3 bases at V and 8 bases at J, with 10 bases between the two ends. The CDR3: CASSPGPEGYTF. DNA of the CDR3: TGTGCCAGCTCACCCGGACCCGAGGGCTACACCTTC. The full variable domain, rest sourced from reference TRBV18 and TRBJ1-2, is NAGVMQNPRHLVRRRGQEARLRCSPMKGHSHVYWYRQLPEEGLKFMVYLQKENIIDESGMPKERFSAEFPKEGPSILRIQQVVRGDSAAYFCASSPGPEGYTFGSGTRLTVV.

This clonotype was counted many times. The V gene is TRBV29-1, the J gene TRBJ2-1; D is possibly TRBD1 (5 bases). Trimming left V 7 bases short and J 7 bases short, with 20 bases between. CDR3 size: 14 residues. Germline lookup yields CDR1 SQVTM and CDR2 ANQGSEA. The CDR3 protein is CSGRFRGTLNEQFF. The CDR3 nucleotides are TGCAGCGGTCGGTTTAGGGGCACGTTGAATGAGCAGTTCTTC.

The chain links TRBV24-1 to TRBJ2-3, with 9 bases fitting TRBD2. The germline CDR1 and CDR2 sequences are KGHDR and SFDVKD. The CDR3 totals 16 residues. Trimming at V came to 3 bases and at J to 4 bases, leaving 7 bases not matched to a gene. CDR3 coding DNA: TGTGCCACCAGTGATAGAGCGGGGGGCCTGGCAGATACGCAGTATTTT. Its translation: CATSDRAGGLADTQYF.

Worth noting for this clonotype: A much larger clone lies one base from this, so it may be a read error. The CDR3 loop is CASSVACYEQFF. The CDR3 nucleotides read TGTGCCAGCAGTGTCGCCTGCTACGAGCAGTTCTTC. The rearrangement joins TRBV25-1 to TRBJ2-1, with D unclear. The CDR3 extends over 12 amino acids. The germline V and J ends were trimmed by 4 bases and 10 bases, with 11 bases remaining between them. The germline V gene encodes CDR1 MGHDK and CDR2 SYGVNS.

This chain links TRBV7-2 with TRBJ1-5; a possible D gene is TRBD1 (5 bases). The CDR3 contains 15 residues. Germline CDR1 SGHTA, CDR2 FQGNSA. Trimming shortened V by 6 bases and J by 2 bases, and 14 bases separated the two germline ends. CDR3 loop: CASRPGSFGNQPQHF. The CDR3 DNA is TGTGCCAGCAGACCAGGGAGTTTTGGCAATCAGCCCCAGCATTTT.

About this clonotype itself: A read error may be the cause here, since a much bigger clone is one base away. The chain couples TRBV6-2 or TRBV6-3 to TRBJ2-1; D perhaps matches TRBD2 (5 bases). From germline, CDR1 is MNHEY and CDR2 SVGEGT. Deletions cut 7 bases from V and 4 bases from J, with 14 bases between. This CDR3 spans 14 amino acids. This chain's CDR3 is CASTPGERYNEQFF. Written as DNA, the CDR3 is TGTGCCAGCACTCCCGGGGAGCGGTACAATGAGCAGTTCTTC.

With regard to this clonotype: A much larger clone is a single base away; this may be a read error. This chain uses TRBV6-2 or TRBV6-3 with TRBJ2-4; D is ambiguous. The CDR3 consists of 16 residues. Germline-derived CDR1 and CDR2 are MNHEY and SVGEGT. V was clipped by 5 bases and J by 1 base, with 15 bases between them. CDR3 sequence reads: CASSAGRPLAKNIQYF. The DNA for the CDR3 is TGTGCCAGCAGTGCAGGCCGGCCTTTGGCCAAAAACATTCAGTACTTC.

In this sample, this clonotype turned up a few times. The junction shows a germline mismatch at one end, possibly a read error. The genes are TRBV20-1 and TRBJ2-3; the match to TRBD2 covers 14 bases. CDR1 and CDR2 (germline): DFQATT, SNEGSKA (reference sequence). The CDR3 loop spans 15 amino acids. In nucleotides, the CDR3 is TGCAGTGCCAGACTAGCGGGGGGGAACACAGATGCGCAGTATTTT. This codes for CSARLAGGNTDAQYF.

There are many counts of this clonotype. This chain connects TRBV5-8 to TRBJ2-3, with TRBD1 as a possible D gene (6 bases). V gave up 4 bases and J gave up 2 bases, with 14 bases separating them. CDR1 and CDR2 from the germline V gene are SGHTS and YDEGEE. This CDR3 comprises 15 residues. The CDR3 region has the DNA TGTGCCAGCAGCCCAGGGGTCGCCCTCACAGATACGCAGTATTTT. Translated, it gives CASSPGVALTDTQYF.

A few counts support this clonotype. V usage is TRBV30 and J usage is TRBJ2-5, with a possible D match to TRBD2 (6 bases). Germline CDR1 reads GTSNPN; CDR2 reads SVGIG (reference sequence). The length of the CDR3 is 13 residues. V lost 2 bases and J lost 4, with 11 bases in between. The CDR3 region has the DNA TGTGCCTGGAGTCGGAGGGGACGAGAGACCCAGTACTTC. It specifies CAWSRRGRETQYF.

Many counts were recorded for this clonotype. This chain connects TRBV6-2 or TRBV6-3 to TRBJ1-6; D not resolved. Germline V gives CDR1 MNHEY, CDR2 SVGEGT. The CDR3 totals 15 residues. Trimming cost V 6 bases and J 7 bases, with 16 bases left between them. The CDR3 sequence: CASREDGSANSPLHF. The CDR3 coding sequence is TGTGCCAGCAGAGAGGACGGCTCCGCAAATTCACCCCTCCACTTT.

This clonotype has a handful of counts. Possible read error: a much larger clone is one base away. The chain uses TRBV7-8 and TRBJ2-7, with a weak D call TRBD1 (6 bases). V lost 4 bases, J lost 3 bases, and 13 bases lay in between. Germline CDR1 is SGHVS and CDR2 is FQNEAQ. The CDR3 has 14 residues. CDR3 sequence: CASSWFGQNYEQYF. CDR3 in DNA: TGTGCCAGCAGCTGGTTTGGACAGAACTACGAGCAGTACTTC. The full variable domain, in which reference TRBV7-8 and TRBJ2-7 provide the parts outside the CDR3, is GAGVSQSPRYKVAKRGQDVALRCDPISGHVSLFWYQQALGQGPEFLTYFQNEAQLDKSGLPSDRFFAERPEGSVSTLKIQRTQQEDSAVYLCASSWFGQNYEQYFGPGTRLTVT.

This clonotype was observed at least ten times. This rearrangement joins TRBV10-3 to TRBJ2-1; the match to TRBD1 covers 8 bases. The V gene end was trimmed by 6 bases and the J gene end by 4 bases; junction bases not matched to a gene: 2. This CDR3 is built from 13 residues. Germline V gene lookup returns CDR1 ENHRY and CDR2 SYGVKD. The CDR3 sequence: CAIRDREYNEQFF. The DNA for the CDR3 is TGTGCCATCAGGGACAGGGAATACAATGAGCAGTTCTTC.

The chain combines TRBV27 with TRBJ1-2; D possibly corresponds to TRBD1 (6 bases). The CDR3 loop spans 15 amino acids. Germline-derived CDR1 and CDR2 are MNHEY and SMNVEV (reference sequence). V gave up 1 base and J gave up 0 bases, with 9 bases separating them. The CDR3 is CASSLLQGANYGYTF. CDR3 nucleotide sequence: TGTGCCAGCAGTTTATTACAGGGAGCTAACTATGGCTACACCTTC.

This chain connects TRBV10-3 to TRBJ2-3; 9 bases are shared with TRBD2. Matching the DNA end better, TRBJ2-7 makes the J call doubtful. Germline values: CDR1 ENHRY, CDR2 SYGVKD. The CDR3 contains 14 residues. The CDR3 here is CAISSGTSSYEQYF. CDR3 sequence (DNA): TGTGCCATCAGTTCCGGGACTAGCAGCTACGAGCAGTACTTC.

This clonotype was recorded at least ten times. The J gene is TRBJ2-3, the V gene TRBV27, with D unresolved. Germline CDR1 is MNHEY and CDR2 is SMNVEV (reference sequence). The CDR3 spans 12 residues. V was cut by 8 bases and J by 2 bases, with 8 bases left in between. The CDR3 here is CASGLITDTQYF. The CDR3 region has the DNA TGTGCCAGCGGCCTCATCACAGATACGCAGTATTTT.

This clonotype was counted many times. A junction end diverges from the germline sequence, so it may reflect a read error. V gene TRBV12-3 or TRBV12-4 combines with J gene TRBJ1-5; D uncertain. This CDR3 has 13 residues. CDR3 loop: CASSFSSNQPQHF. In DNA form, the CDR3 reads TGCGCCAGCAGTTTTAGTAGCAATCAGCCCCAGCATTTT.

This clonotype was detected a few times. A much larger clone differs by one base, so this may be a read error. V is TRBV29-1 and J is TRBJ2-7, with TRBD1 matching 9 bases. The CDR3 has 16 amino acids. The junction had 15 bases not matched to a gene; V was cut back by 2 bases and J by 7 bases. Looked up from germline, CDR1 is SQVTM and CDR2 is ANQGSEA. This CDR3 is CSVERGAGTGLNEQYF. CDR3 in DNA: TGCAGCGTTGAAAGAGGCGCCGGGACAGGGCTCAATGAGCAGTACTTC.

This clonotype was detected ten times or more. CDR3 sequence (DNA): TGCAGTTGGGGGGGACAGGGTCATTCACCCCTCCACTTT. This gives the protein CSWGGQGHSPLHF. The chain recombines TRBV20-1 with TRBJ1-6, with 9 bases matching TRBD1. This CDR3 spans 13 amino acids. V dropped 8 bases and J dropped 8; count of bases not matched to a gene: 7. Germline CDR1 DFQATT, CDR2 SNEGSKA (reference sequence).

This clonotype has a handful of counts. The chain is built from TRBV2 and TRBJ1-6, with a weak D call TRBD1 (5 bases). This CDR3 is 13 amino acids long. Germline CDR1 is SNHLY and CDR2 is FYNNEI. With 7 bases removed from V and 9 bases from J, the gap between germline ends came to 13 bases. The CDR3 protein is CASKGDSGSPLHF. The CDR3 DNA reads as TGTGCCAGCAAAGGGGACTCTGGTTCACCCCTCCACTTT. The whole variable domain, filled in from reference TRBV2 and TRBJ1-6, reads EPEVTQTPSHQVTQMGQEVILRCVPISNHLYFYWYRQILGQKVEFLVSFYNNEISEKSEIFDDQFSVERPDGSNFTLKIRSTKLEDSAMYFCASKGDSGSPLHFGNGTRLTVT.

Only a few counts were recorded for this clonotype. One end of the junction does not line up with germline, which may come from a read error. V is TRBV25-1 and J is TRBJ2-1; the match to TRBD2 covers 7 bases. The CDR3 loop spans 13 amino acids. Per the germline V gene, CDR1 is MGHDK and CDR2 is SYGVNS. The CDR3 nucleotides are TGTGCCAGCAGGGAATATGGGGGGGATGAGCAGTTCTTC. It is translated as CASREYGGDEQFF. The whole variable domain, remainder taken from reference TRBV25-1 and TRBJ2-1, is EADIYQTPRYLVIGTGKKITLECSQTMGHDKMYWYQQDPGMELHLIHYSYGVNSTEKGDLSSESTVSRIRTEHFPLTLESARPSHTSQYLCASREYGGDEQFFGPGTRLTVL.

Regarding this clonotype: A much larger clone is a single base away; this may be a read error. The V call is TRBV28, the J call TRBJ1-6; D call uncertain. The CDR3 runs to 15 residues. The ends were cut back, 6 bases at V and 7 bases at J, with 16 bases in the middle. Per the germline V gene, CDR1 is MDHEN and CDR2 is SYDVKM. CDR3 bases: TGTGCCAGCAGCCAAACGGACGCCCCAAATTCACCCCTCCACTTT. This encodes CASSQTDAPNSPLHF.

This clonotype was seen at least ten times. A read error may account for a junction end that differs from germline. The J gene is TRBJ2-7, the V gene TRBV5-1; D tentatively fits TRBD1 or TRBD2 (5 bases each). The germline V gene encodes CDR1 SGHRS and CDR2 YFSETQ. The CDR3 has 14 residues. The CDR3 DNA reads TGTGCCAGCAGCTTAGGGACGGCGACCTACGAGCAGTACTTC. Protein sequence: CASSLGTATYEQYF.